The 17 T cell receptor beta chains below all came from one sample that was sequenced in a study of beta chain features in type 1 diabetes. Sequencing targeted expressed TCRB transcripts, as all isolated RNA had been reverse transcribed. Sequencing used immunoSEQ multiplex PCR; TCRdb keeps in-frame clones, though not all of them. The sample has hundreds of thousands of clones, 13% to 15% seen once; the top ten hold roughly 0.024%. The sequenced material came from naive CD4+ T cells from blood. The receptors shown here come from a woman aged 40-49 years in good health.

This clone has only a few counts. The rearrangement links TRBV18 to TRBJ2-7; no definite D call. Germline-derived CDR1 and CDR2 are KGHSH and LQKENI. CDR3 length equals 14 residues. Trimming cost V 4 bases and J 0 bases, with 10 bases left between them. CDR3 residues: CASSQSSVSYEQYF. CDR3 nucleotide sequence: TGTGCCAGCTCACAGTCAAGCGTCTCCTACGAGCAGTACTTC.

On this clone: Different DNA sequences within this sample yield the same CDR3. V is TRBV18 and J is TRBJ1-2; 8 bases are shared with TRBD1. With 3 bases clipped from V and 5 bases from J, the junction kept 2 bases outside the gene matches. Germline V CDR1 and CDR2: KGHSH, LQKENI. CDR3 size: 13 residues. CDR3 protein: CASSPDREYGYTF. The CDR3 coding sequence is TGTGCCAGCTCACCGGACAGGGAGTATGGCTACACCTTC. Supplemented by reference TRBV18 and TRBJ1-2, the full variable domain reads NAGVMQNPRHLVRRRGQEARLRCSPMKGHSHVYWYRQLPEEGLKFMVYLQKENIIDESGMPKERFSAEFPKEGPSILRIQQVVRGDSAAYFCASSPDREYGYTFGSGTRLTVV.

There are a few counts of this clone. V and J are TRBV29-1 and TRBJ2-5; tentative D call: TRBD2 (6 bases). The V gene lost 5 bases and the J gene lost 5 bases, with 15 bases spanning the gap. The CDR3 spans 13 residues. CDR1 and CDR2 (germline): SQVTM, ANQGSEA. The CDR3 coding sequence is TGCAGCGTTCGACTAGGGAGAAGCGAGACCCAGTACTTC. This encodes CSVRLGRSETQYF.

The V call is TRBV7-2, the J call TRBJ2-3; TRBD1 is a possible D gene (5 bases). CDR1 is SGHTA and CDR2 is FQGNSA in the germline V gene. The CDR3 length is 15 residues. Trimming left V 5 bases short and J 8 bases short, with 20 bases between. In nucleotides, the CDR3 is TGTGCCAGCAGCCCAGAAGGGGCTAGAGGCGTTACGCAGTATTTT. The encoded protein is CASSPEGARGVTQYF.

The chain recombines TRBV5-1 with TRBJ1-6, with a weak D call TRBD1 (6 bases). Germline V gene lookup returns CDR1 SGHRS and CDR2 YFSETQ. V was clipped by 0 bases and J by 9 bases, with 10 bases between them. This CDR3 has 14 amino acids. CDR3 in DNA: TGCGCCAGCAGCTTGGGGGGGCAGATTTCACCCCTCCACTTT. It translates to CASSLGGQISPLHF.

This clone was observed a few times. The rearrangement links TRBV5-4 to TRBJ1-1, with TRBD1 matching over 9 bases. The CDR3 has 15 amino acids. The germline V gene encodes CDR1 SGHNT and CDR2 YYREEE (reference sequence). The V gene end was trimmed by 2 bases and the J gene end by 1 base; junction bases not matched to a gene: 3. DNA for the CDR3: TGTGCCAGCAGCTTCACAGGGGGCTGGAACACTGAAGCTTTCTTT. Protein: CASSFTGGWNTEAFF.

The gene calls are TRBV7-9 and TRBJ1-2; 8 nucleotides match TRBD1. Losses at the gene ends were 8 bases for V and 3 bases for J; bases not matched to a gene: 5. CDR3 length: 13 residues. The germline V gene has CDR1 SEHNR and CDR2 FQNEAQ (reference sequence). Written as DNA, the CDR3 is TGTGCCAGCCAAGGACAGGGACACTATGGCTACACCTTC. Encoded protein: CASQGQGHYGYTF.

This clone has a single count. The chain combines TRBV6-1 with TRBJ2-2; the D gene is possibly TRBD1 (5 bases). Germline CDR1 and CDR2: MNHNS and SASEGT. V dropped 0 bases and J dropped 2 bases, with 7 bases sitting between them. CDR3 length: 15 amino acids. CDR3 sequence: CASSEATVNTGELFF. CDR3 DNA: TGTGCCAGCAGTGAAGCGACAGTTAACACCGGGGAGCTGTTTTTT.

The chain uses TRBV6-1 and TRBJ2-3, with 12 bases fitting TRBD2. Germline-derived CDR1 and CDR2 are MNHNS and SASEGT. This CDR3 is built from 15 residues. Unmatched junction bases numbered 9, after V lost 7 bases and J lost 7 bases. In nucleotides, the CDR3 is TGTGCCAGCACTCAAATGACTAGCGGGAGCCATACGCAGTATTTT. This encodes CASTQMTSGSHTQYF.

The chain links TRBV6-6 to TRBJ1-1; no firm D call. V dropped 8 bases and J dropped 6 bases, with 10 bases sitting between them. CDR1 and CDR2 from the germline V gene are MNHNY and SVGAGI (reference sequence). The CDR3 totals 11 residues. The CDR3 region is CASLHVAEAFF. In DNA, the CDR3 is TGTGCCAGCTTACATGTTGCTGAAGCTTTCTTT.

The CDR3 DNA is TGTGCCAGTCGACTAGCGGGGACCTCCTACGAGCAGTACTTC. This translates into CASRLAGTSYEQYF. V is TRBV2 and J is TRBJ2-7, with 11 bases lining up with TRBD2. CDR1 is SNHLY, CDR2 FYNNEI, per germline. J lost 0 bases, V lost 9 bases, and 4 bases had no gene match. This CDR3 comprises 14 residues.

The chain carries TRBV6-5 and TRBJ2-3, with 13 bases lining up with TRBD2. With V trimmed by 2 bases and J by 6 bases, 2 bases remained unmatched. Germline-derived CDR1 and CDR2 are MNHEY and SVGAGI. This CDR3 has 15 amino acids. For the CDR3, the DNA is TGTGCCAGCAGTTACGGACTAGCGGGGGTTGATACGCAGTATTTT. Protein product: CASSYGLAGVDTQYF.

This clone was seen only a few times. The CDR3 here is CAISAGGALETQYF. The DNA for the CDR3 is TGTGCCATCAGCGCCGGGGGGGCCCTGGAGACCCAGTACTTC. The chain links TRBV10-3 to TRBJ2-5, with 8 bases identical to TRBD2. V shed 6 bases and J 5 bases; nucleotides not matched to a gene: 8. This CDR3 has 14 residues. CDR1 is ENHRY and CDR2 is SYGVKD in the germline V gene.

This clone was observed a few times. V is TRBV9 and J is TRBJ2-7, with 8 positions matching TRBD1. The CDR3 extends over 16 amino acids. Trimming cost V 4 bases and J 2 bases; bases outside gene matches: 11. Germline CDR1 SGDLS, CDR2 YYNGEE. Here the CDR3 reads CASSSAGTGHPYEQYF. The CDR3 DNA sequence: TGTGCCAGCAGCTCTGCCGGGACAGGCCATCCCTACGAGCAGTACTTC.

The V call is TRBV19, the J call TRBJ1-6; D call uncertain. CDR1 and CDR2 (germline): LNHDA, SQIVND (reference sequence). The CDR3 totals 15 residues. The V end was cut by 3 bases, the J end by 7 bases, with 13 bases between. The CDR3 DNA reads as TGTGCCAGTAGTATGTCATCCGGGAGAAATTCACCCCTCCACTTT. Protein: CASSMSSGRNSPLHF.

This clone was seen only a few times. Other DNA variants within this sample encode the same CDR3. The chain employs TRBV27 and TRBJ2-2; no firm D call. The CDR3 runs to 12 residues. Looked up from germline, CDR1 is MNHEY and CDR2 is SMNVEV (reference sequence). V dropped 3 bases and J dropped 7 bases, with 6 bases sitting between them. The CDR3 bases are TGTGCCAGCAGTTTCAGAGGCGGGGAGCTGTTTTTT. Translation: CASSFRGGELFF.

This clone turned up a few times. This CDR3 is also generated by other DNA sequences in the sample. This chain uses TRBV9 with TRBJ2-3, with D possibly TRBD2 on 5 matching bases. Trimming removed 0 bases at V and 7 bases at J, with 6 bases between. Germline V CDR1 and CDR2: SGDLS, YYNGEE. The CDR3 sequence is 12 residues long. CDR3 bases: TGTGCCAGCAGCGTAGGAGGGAATACGCAGTATTTT. Residues: CASSVGGNTQYF.